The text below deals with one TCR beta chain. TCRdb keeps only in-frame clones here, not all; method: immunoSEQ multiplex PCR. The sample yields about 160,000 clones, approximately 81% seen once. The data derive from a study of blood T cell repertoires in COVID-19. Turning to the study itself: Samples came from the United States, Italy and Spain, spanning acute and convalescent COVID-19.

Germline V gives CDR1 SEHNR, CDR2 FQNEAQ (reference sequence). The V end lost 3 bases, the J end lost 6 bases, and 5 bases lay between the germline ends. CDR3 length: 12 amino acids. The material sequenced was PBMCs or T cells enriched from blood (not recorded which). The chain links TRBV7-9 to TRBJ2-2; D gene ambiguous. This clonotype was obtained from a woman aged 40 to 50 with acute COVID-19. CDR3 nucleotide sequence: TGTGCCAGCAGCTTCAGGCCCGGGGAGCTGTTTTTT. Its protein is CASSFRPGELFF. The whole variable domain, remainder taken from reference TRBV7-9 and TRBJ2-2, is DTGVSQNPRHKITKRGQNVTFRCDPISEHNRLYWYRQTLGQGPEFLTYFQNEAQLEKSRLLSDRFSAERPKGSFSTLEIQRTEQGDSAMYLCASSFRPGELFFGEGSRLTVL.